A selection of T cell receptor beta chains follows, all from one sample in a study of T cells in Graves' hyperthyroidism and ophthalmopathy. TCRdb passed the multiplex PCR reads through MiXCR, listing each CDR3 protein once. The table has 450,000 to 600,000 distinct CDR3 sequences, approximately 14% seen once. The sequencing sample was made of blood. These receptors came from a woman in her forties with Graves' hyperthyroidism. Each CDR3 is given with its conserved first and last residue. Fields, in order: D gene, V gene, J gene, clone size, CDR3 protein, CDR3 DNA. The D gene is left open where the match is weak. The size of a clone is reported for some rows only, either as once, few or many, or as a class for expanded clones.

TRBD2	TRBV12-3/TRBV12-4	TRBJ2-1	many	CASRLAGAFYNEQFF	TGTGCCAGCAGACTAGCGGGAGCTTTCTACAATGAGCAGTTCTTC
.	TRBV20-1	TRBJ1-5	.	CSARENVGNTNQPQHF	TGCAGTGCTAGAGAAAACGTGGGAAACACAAATCAGCCCCAGCATTTT
.	TRBV3-1	TRBJ2-5	many	CASSHFRDPRQETQYF	TGTGCCAGCAGCCATTTTAGGGATCCGAGACAAGAGACCCAGTACTTC
TRBD1	TRBV2	TRBJ2-3	many	CASSEGTETSTDTQYF	TGTGCCAGCAGTGAGGGGACAGAGACTAGCACAGATACGCAGTATTTT
.	TRBV9	TRBJ2-7	few	CASSVEPGDSEQYF	TGTGCCAGCAGCGTAGAACCGGGGGACTCCGAGCAGTACTTC
.	TRBV10-3	TRBJ2-1	many	CAISARGVSYNEQFF	TGTGCCATCAGTGCGCGGGGAGTGTCCTACAATGAGCAGTTCTTC
TRBD1	TRBV28	TRBJ1-4	few	CASSPAEGGVHNEKLFF	TGTGCCAGCAGTCCCGCAGAAGGGGGCGTGCATAATGAAAAACTGTTTTTT
.	TRBV30	TRBJ2-3	few	CAWTKGEWDTQYF	TGTGCCTGGACAAAGGGGGAGTGGGATACGCAGTATTTT
TRBD2	TRBV12-3/TRBV12-4	TRBJ2-5	many	CASSPGLAGEKTQYF	TGTGCCAGCAGTCCAGGACTAGCGGGAGAAAAGACCCAGTACTTC
.	TRBV25-1	TRBJ2-5	.	CASSGLEGMKQTQYF	TGTGCCAGCAGTGGCCTCGAGGGGATGAAACAGACCCAGTACTTC
.	TRBV2	TRBJ2-7	many	CASSGIGLSNEQYF	TGTGCCAGCAGTGGGATAGGATTGAGTAACGAGCAGTACTTC
.	TRBV18	TRBJ2-7	many	CASSSGTDLRVEQYF	TGTGCCAGCTCGTCCGGAACCGACCTACGCGTCGAGCAGTACTTC
TRBD1	TRBV19	TRBJ2-7	.	CASSPGQGTSYEQYF	TGTGCCAGTAGTCCGGGACAGGGAACGTCCTACGAGCAGTACTTC
TRBD2	TRBV25-1	TRBJ2-7	.	CASSLAGALDEQYF	TGTGCCAGCAGCCTAGCGGGAGCTTTGGACGAGCAGTACTTC
TRBD2	TRBV28	TRBJ2-7	few	CAIQKPSGDYEQYF	TGTGCCATCCAGAAACCTAGCGGGGATTACGAGCAGTACTTC
.	TRBV6-1	TRBJ2-7	many	CASTSPQRPHEQYF	TGTGCCAGCACCTCCCCTCAAAGACCTCACGAGCAGTACTTC
.	TRBV7-2	TRBJ2-6	few	CASSVSGSGTNVLTF	TGTGCCAGCAGTGTTTCGGGCTCTGGGACCAACGTCCTGACTTTC
TRBD2	TRBV7-6	TRBJ2-7	few	CASSLGGSGGRIYEQYF	TGTGCCAGCAGCTTAGGAGGGTCGGGAGGGAGAATTTACGAGCAGTACTTC
TRBD1	TRBV2	TRBJ1-1	many	CASSEGAGGSNTEAFF	TGTGCCAGCAGTGAAGGGGCAGGGGGCTCTAACACTGAAGCTTTCTTT
TRBD2	TRBV27	TRBJ2-7	many	CASSVAGGEQYF	TGTGCCAGCAGTGTAGCGGGCGGGGAGCAGTACTTC
.	TRBV9	TRBJ1-2	many	CASSVDPDIRYGYTF	TGTGCCAGCAGCGTAGATCCGGACATTCGCTATGGCTACACCTTC